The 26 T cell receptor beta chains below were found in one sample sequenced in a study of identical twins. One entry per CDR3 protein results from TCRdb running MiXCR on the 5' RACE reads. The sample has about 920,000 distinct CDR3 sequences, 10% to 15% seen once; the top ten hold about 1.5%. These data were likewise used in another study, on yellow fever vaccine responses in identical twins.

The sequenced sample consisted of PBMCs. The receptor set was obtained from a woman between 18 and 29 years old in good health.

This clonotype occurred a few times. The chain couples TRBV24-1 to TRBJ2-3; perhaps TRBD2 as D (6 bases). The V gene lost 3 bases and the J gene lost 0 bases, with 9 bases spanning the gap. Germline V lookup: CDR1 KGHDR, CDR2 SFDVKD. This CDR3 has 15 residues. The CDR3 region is CATSDTGTSTDTQYF. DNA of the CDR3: TGTGCCACCAGTGATACCGGGACTAGCACAGATACGCAGTATTTT.

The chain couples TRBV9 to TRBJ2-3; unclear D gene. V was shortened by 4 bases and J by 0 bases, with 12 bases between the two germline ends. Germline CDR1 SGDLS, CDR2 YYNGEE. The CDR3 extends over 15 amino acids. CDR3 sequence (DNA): TGTGCCAGCAGCATACCGGGCCCTAGCACAGATACGCAGTATTTT. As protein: CASSIPGPSTDTQYF.

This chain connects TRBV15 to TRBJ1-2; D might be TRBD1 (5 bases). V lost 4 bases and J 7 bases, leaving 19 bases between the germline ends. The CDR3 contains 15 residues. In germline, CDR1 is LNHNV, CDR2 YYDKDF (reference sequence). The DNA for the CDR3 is TGTGCCACCAGCAATACTCGGGACGGGGGAGGTGGCTACACCTTC. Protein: CATSNTRDGGGGYTF.

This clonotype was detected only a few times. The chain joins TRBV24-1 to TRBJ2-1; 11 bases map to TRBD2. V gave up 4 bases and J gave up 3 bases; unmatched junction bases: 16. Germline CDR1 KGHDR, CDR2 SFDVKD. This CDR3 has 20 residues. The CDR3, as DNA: TGTGCCACCAGTGACGTCCCGGGACAGGGTAGCGGGAGGGACTACAATGAGCAGTTCTTC. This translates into CATSDVPGQGSGRDYNEQFF.

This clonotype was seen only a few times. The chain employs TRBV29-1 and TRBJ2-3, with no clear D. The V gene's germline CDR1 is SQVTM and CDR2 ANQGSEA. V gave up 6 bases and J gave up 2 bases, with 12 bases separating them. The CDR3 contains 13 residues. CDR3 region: CSVSLFFTDTQYF. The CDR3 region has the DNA TGCAGCGTCTCGTTGTTCTTCACAGATACGCAGTATTTT.

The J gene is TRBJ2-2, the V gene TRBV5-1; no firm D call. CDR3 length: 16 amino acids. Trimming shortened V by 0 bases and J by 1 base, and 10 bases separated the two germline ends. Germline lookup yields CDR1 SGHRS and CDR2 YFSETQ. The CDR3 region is CASSLDGQMNTGELFF. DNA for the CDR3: TGCGCCAGCAGCTTGGATGGGCAAATGAACACCGGGGAGCTGTTTTTT.

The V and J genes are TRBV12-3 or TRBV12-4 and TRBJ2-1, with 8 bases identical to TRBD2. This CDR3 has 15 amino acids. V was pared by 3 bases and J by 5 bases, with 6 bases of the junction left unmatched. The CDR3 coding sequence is TGTGCCAGCAGTTTGACAGCGGGAGCCCACAATGAGCAGTTCTTC. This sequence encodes CASSLTAGAHNEQFF.

The CDR3 loop reads CASSEPLQRWEGSTDTQYF. The CDR3 DNA reads TGCGCCAGCAGTGAGCCCCTACAACGCTGGGAGGGCAGCACAGATACGCAGTATTTT. The rearrangement links TRBV10-1 to TRBJ2-3, with TRBD2 identical over 7 bases. The CDR3 is 19 residues long. Trimming took 2 bases from V and 0 from J; bases not matched to a gene: 14. Germline CDR1 and CDR2: WNHNN and SYGVQD (reference sequence).

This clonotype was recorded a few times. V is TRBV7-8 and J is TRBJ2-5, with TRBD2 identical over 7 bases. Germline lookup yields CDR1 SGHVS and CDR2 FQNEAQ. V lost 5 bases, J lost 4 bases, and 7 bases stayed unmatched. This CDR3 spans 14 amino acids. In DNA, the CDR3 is TGTGCCAGCAGCCGGCGGGGGTACGGAGAGACCCAGTACTTC. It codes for CASSRRGYGETQYF.

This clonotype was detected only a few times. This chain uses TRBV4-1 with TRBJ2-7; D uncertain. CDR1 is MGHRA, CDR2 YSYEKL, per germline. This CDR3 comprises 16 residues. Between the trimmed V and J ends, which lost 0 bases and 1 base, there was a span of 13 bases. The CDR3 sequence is CASSQDEATQSYEQYF. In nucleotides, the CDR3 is TGCGCCAGCAGCCAAGATGAAGCAACCCAATCCTACGAGCAGTACTTC.

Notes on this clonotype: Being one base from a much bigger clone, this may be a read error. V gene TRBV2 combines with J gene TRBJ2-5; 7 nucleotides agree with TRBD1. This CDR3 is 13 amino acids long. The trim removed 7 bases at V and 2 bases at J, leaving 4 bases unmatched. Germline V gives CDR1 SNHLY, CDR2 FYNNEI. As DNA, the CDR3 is TGTGCCAGCACTGTGGACAGGCAAGAGACCCAGTACTTC. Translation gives CASTVDRQETQYF.

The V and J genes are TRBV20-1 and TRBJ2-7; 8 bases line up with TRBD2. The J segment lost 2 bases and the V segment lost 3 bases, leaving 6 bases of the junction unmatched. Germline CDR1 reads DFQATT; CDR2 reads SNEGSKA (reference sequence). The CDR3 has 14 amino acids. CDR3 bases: TGCAGTGCTAGTAAGCGGGGGCTCACCTACGAGCAGTACGTC. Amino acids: CSASKRGLTYEQYV.

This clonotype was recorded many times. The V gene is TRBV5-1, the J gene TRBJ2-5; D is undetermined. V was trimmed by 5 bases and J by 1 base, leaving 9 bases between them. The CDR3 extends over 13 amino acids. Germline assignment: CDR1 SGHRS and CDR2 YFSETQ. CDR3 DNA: TGCGCCAGCAGGAGGTCCCGCCAAGAGACCCAGTACTTC. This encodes CASRRSRQETQYF.

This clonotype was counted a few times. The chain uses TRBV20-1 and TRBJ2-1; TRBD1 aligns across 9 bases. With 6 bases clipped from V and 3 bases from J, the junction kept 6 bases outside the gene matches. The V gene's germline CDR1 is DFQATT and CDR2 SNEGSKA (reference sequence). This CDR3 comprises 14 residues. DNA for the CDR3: TGCAGTGCCCTGGGGACAGGGTTCTACAATGAGCAGTTCTTC. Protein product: CSALGTGFYNEQFF.

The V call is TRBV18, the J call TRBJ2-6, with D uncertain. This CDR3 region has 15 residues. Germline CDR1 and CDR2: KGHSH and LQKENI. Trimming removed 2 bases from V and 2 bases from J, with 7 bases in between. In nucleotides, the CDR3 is TGTGCCAGCTCACCAGCGGTCACTGGGGCCAACGTCCTGACTTTC. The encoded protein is CASSPAVTGANVLTF.

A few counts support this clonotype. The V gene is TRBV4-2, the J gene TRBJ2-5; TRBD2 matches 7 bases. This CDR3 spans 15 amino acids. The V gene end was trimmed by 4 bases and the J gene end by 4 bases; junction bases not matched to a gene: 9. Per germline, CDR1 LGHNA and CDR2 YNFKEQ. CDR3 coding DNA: TGTGCCAGCAGCCCCATGGCGGGAGTAGTAGAGACCCAGTACTTC. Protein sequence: CASSPMAGVVETQYF.

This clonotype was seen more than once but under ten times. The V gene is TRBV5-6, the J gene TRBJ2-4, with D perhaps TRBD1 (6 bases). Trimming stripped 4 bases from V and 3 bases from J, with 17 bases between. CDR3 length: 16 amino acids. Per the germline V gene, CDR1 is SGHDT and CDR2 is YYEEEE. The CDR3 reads CASSLYRAEGKNIQYF. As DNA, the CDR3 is TGTGCCAGCAGCCTGTACAGGGCCGAGGGCAAAAACATTCAGTACTTC. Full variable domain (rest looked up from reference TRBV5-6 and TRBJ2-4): DAGVTQSPTHLIKTRGQQVTLRCSPKSGHDTVSWYQQALGQGPQFIFQYYEEEERQRGNFPDRFSGHQFPNYSSELNVNALLLGDSALYLCASSLYRAEGKNIQYFGAGTRLSVL.

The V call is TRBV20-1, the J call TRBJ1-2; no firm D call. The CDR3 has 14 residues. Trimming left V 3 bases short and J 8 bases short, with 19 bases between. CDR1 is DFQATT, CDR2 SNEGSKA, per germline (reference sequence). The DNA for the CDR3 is TGCAGTGCTAGTAAGGACGCGAAAGCAGGAGGCTACACCTTC. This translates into CSASKDAKAGGYTF.

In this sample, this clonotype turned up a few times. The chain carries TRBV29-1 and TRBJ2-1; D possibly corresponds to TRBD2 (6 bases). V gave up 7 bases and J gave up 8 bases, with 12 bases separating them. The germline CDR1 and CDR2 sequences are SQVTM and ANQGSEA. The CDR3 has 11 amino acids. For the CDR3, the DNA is TGCAGCGCCACCGGGAGTCATGAGCAGTTCTTC. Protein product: CSATGSHEQFF.

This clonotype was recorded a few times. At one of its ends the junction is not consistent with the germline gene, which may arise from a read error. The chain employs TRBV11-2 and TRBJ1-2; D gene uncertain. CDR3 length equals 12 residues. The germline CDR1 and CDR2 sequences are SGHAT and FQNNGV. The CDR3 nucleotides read TGTGCCAGCAGCTTAGGGCAAGCTCACAGCCTCTTC. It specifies CASSLGQAHSLF.

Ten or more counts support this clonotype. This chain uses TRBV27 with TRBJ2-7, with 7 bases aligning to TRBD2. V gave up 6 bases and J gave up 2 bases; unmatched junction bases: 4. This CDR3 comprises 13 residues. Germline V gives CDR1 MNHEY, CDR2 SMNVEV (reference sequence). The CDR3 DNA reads TGTGCCAGCAGCCCTAGCGGAGCCTACGAGCAGTACTTC. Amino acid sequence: CASSPSGAYEQYF.

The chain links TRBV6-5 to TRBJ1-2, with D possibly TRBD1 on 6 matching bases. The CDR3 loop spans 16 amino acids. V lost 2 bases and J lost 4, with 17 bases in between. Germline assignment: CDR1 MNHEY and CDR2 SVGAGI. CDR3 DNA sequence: TGTGCCAGCAGTTACGATATCCAGGGGTCGGGCTATGGCTACACCTTC. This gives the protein CASSYDIQGSGYGYTF.

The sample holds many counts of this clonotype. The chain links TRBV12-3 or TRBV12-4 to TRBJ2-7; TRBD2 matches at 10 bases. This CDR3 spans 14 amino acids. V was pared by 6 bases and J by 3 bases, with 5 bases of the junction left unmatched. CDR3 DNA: TGTGCCAGCAGCTTGTTAGCGGGAGGCTACGAGCAGTACTTC. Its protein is CASSLLAGGYEQYF.

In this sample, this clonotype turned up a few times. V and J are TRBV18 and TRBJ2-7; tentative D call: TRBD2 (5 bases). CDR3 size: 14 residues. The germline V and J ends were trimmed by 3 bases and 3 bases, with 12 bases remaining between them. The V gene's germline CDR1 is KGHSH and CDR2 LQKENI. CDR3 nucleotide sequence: TGTGCCAGCTCACCGAGGGAGTCTCGCTACGAGCAGTACTTC. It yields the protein CASSPRESRYEQYF.

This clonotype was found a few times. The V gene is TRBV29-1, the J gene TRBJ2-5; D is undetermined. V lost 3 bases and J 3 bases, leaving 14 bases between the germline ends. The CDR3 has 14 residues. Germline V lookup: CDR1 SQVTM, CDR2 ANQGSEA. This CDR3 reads CSVEPIGGKETQYF. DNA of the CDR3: TGCAGCGTTGAGCCGATAGGCGGCAAAGAGACCCAGTACTTC.

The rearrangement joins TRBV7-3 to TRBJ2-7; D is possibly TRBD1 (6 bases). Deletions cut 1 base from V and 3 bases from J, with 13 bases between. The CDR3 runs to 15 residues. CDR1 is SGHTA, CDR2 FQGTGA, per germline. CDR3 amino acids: CASSLIPTGIYEQYF. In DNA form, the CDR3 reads TGTGCCAGCAGCTTAATCCCGACAGGAATCTACGAGCAGTACTTC.